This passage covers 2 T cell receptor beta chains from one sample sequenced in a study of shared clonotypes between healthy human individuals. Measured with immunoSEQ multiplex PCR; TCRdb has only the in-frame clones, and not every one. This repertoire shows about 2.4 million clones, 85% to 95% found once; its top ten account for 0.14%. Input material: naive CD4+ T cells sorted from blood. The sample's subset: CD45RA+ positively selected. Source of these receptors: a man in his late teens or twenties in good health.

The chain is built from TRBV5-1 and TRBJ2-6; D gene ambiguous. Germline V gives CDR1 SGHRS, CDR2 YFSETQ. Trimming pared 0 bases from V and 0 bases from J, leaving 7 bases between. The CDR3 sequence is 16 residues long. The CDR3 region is CASSLAQSSGANVLTF. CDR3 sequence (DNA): TGCGCCAGCAGCTTGGCGCAGTCCTCTGGGGCCAACGTCCTGACTTTC.

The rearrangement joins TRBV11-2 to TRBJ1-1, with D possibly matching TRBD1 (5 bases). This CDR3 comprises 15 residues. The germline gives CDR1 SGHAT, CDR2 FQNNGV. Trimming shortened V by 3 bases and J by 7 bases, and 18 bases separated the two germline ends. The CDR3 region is CASSLGRGRWGEAFF. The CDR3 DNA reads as TGTGCCAGCAGCTTGGGGCGGGGGAGATGGGGTGAAGCTTTCTTT.